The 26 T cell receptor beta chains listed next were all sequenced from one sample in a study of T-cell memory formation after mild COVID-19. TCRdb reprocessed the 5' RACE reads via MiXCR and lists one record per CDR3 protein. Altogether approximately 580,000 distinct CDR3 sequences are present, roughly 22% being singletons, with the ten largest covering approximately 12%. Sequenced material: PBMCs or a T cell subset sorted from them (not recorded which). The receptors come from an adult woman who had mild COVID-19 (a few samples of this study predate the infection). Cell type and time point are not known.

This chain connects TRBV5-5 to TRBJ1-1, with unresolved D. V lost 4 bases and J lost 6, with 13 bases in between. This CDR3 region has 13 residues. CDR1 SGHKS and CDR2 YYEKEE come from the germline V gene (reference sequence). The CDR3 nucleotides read TGTGCCAGCAGCGTCCCCCAGGACCCTGAAGCTTTCTTT. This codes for CASSVPQDPEAFF.

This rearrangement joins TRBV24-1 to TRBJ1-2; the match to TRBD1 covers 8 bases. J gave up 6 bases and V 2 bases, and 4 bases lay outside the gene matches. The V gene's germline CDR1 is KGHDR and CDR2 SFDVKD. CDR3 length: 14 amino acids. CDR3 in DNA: TGTGCCACCAGTGATTGGCGGACAGGGAATGGCTACACCTTC. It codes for CATSDWRTGNGYTF.

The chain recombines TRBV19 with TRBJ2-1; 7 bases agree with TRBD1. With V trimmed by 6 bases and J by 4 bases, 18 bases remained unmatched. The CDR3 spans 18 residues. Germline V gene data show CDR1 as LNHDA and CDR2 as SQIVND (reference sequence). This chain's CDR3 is CASSTPGTGQKGYNEQFF. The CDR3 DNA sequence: TGTGCCAGTAGCACCCCTGGCACGGGACAGAAGGGATACAATGAGCAGTTCTTC.

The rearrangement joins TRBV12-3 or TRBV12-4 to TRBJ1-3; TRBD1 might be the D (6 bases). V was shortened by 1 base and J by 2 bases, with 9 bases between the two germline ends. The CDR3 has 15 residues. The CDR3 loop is CASSLVGGAGNTIYF. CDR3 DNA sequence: TGTGCCAGCAGTTTAGTAGGGGGTGCTGGAAACACCATATATTTT.

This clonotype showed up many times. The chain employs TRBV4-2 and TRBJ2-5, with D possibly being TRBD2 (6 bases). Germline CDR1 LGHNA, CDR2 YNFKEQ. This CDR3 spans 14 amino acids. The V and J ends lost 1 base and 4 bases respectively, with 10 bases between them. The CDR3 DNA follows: TGTGCCAGCAGCCAAGGTGCTAGCGCAGAGACCCAGTACTTC. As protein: CASSQGASAETQYF.

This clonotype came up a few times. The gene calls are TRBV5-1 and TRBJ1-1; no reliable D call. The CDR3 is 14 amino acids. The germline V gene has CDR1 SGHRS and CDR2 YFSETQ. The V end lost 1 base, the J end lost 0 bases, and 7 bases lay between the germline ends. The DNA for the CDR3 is TGCGCCAGCAGCTTGTACGGAATGAACACTGAAGCTTTCTTT. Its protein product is CASSLYGMNTEAFF.

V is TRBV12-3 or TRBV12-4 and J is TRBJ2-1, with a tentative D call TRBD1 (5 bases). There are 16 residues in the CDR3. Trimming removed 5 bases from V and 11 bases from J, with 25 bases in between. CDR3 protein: CASSKTGAKERMKQFF. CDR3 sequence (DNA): TGTGCCAGCAGTAAAACAGGCGCTAAGGAGAGAATGAAGCAGTTCTTC.

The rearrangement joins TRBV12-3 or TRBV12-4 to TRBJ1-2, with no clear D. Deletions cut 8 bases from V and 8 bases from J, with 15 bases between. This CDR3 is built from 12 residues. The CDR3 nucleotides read TGTGCCAGCCGAATGGCTGACGTAGGCTACACCTTC. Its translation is CASRMADVGYTF.

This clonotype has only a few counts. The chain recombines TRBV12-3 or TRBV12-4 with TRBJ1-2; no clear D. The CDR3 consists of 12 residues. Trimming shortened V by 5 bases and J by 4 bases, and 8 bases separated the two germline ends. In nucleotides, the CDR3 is TGTGCCAGCAGTCAAAACGGCTATGGCTACACCTTC. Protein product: CASSQNGYGYTF.

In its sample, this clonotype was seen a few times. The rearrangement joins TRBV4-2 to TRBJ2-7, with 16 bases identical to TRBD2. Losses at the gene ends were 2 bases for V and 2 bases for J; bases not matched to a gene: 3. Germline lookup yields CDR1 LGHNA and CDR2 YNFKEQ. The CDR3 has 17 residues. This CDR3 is CASSQIGTSGGAYEQYF. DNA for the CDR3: TGTGCCAGCAGCCAAATAGGGACTAGCGGGGGGGCCTACGAGCAGTACTTC.

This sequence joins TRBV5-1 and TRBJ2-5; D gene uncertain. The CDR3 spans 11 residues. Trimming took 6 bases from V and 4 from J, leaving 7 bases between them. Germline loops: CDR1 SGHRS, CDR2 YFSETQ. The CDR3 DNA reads TGCGCCAGCAACGTCGGAGAGACCCAGTACTTC. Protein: CASNVGETQYF.

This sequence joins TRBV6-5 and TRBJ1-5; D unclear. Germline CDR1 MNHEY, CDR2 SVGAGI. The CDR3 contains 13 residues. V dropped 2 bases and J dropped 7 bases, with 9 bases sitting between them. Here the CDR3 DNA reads TGTGCCAGCAGTTACGGTAGAGGACAGCCCCAGCATTTT. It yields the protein CASSYGRGQPQHF.

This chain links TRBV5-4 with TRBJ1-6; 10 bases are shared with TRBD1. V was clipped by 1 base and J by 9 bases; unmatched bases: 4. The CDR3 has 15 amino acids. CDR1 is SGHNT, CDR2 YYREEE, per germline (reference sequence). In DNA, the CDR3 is TGTGCCAGCAGCTTGAGGGACAGGGGATTTTCACCCCTCCACTTT. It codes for CASSLRDRGFSPLHF.

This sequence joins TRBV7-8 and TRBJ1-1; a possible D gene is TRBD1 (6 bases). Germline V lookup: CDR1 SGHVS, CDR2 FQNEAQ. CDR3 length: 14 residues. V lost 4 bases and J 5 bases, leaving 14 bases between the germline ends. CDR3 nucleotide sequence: TGTGCCAGCAGCTGGGGGGGGGCTAAAACTGAAGCTTTCTTT. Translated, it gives CASSWGGAKTEAFF.

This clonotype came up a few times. The CDR3 loop reads CASSGQGVGSGNTIYF. In nucleotides, the CDR3 is TGTGCCAGCAGCGGACAGGGAGTAGGCTCTGGAAACACCATATATTTT. The V gene is TRBV7-8, the J gene TRBJ1-3; 8 nucleotides agree with TRBD1. This CDR3 contains 16 residues. CDR1 and CDR2 (germline): SGHVS, FQNEAQ. The junction had 6 bases not matched to a gene; V was cut back by 5 bases and J by 0 bases.

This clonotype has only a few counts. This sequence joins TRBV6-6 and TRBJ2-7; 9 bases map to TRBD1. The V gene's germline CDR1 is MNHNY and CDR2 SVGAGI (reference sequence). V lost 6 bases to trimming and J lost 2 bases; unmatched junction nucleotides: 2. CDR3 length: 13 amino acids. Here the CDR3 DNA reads TGTGCCAGCAGAAGACAGGGGGCCTACGAGCAGTACTTC. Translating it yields CASRRQGAYEQYF.

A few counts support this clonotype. CDR3 amino acids: CASSPGPEAYEQYF. The CDR3 region has the DNA TGTGCCAGCAGCCCGGGACCAGAGGCGTACGAGCAGTACTTC. The gene calls are TRBV3-1 and TRBJ2-7, with D possibly being TRBD1 or TRBD2 (5 bases each). The CDR3 is 14 amino acids. The V and J ends lost 4 bases and 4 bases respectively, with 14 bases between them. CDR1 LGHDT and CDR2 YNNKEL come from the germline V gene (reference sequence).

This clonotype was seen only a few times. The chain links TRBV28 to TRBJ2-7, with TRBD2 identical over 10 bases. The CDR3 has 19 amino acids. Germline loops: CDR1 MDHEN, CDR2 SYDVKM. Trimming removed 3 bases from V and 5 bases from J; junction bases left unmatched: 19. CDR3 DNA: TGTGCCAGCAGTTTCCGATGGAGCGTTTTCCTAGCGGGAGATAACGAGCAGTACTTC. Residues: CASSFRWSVFLAGDNEQYF.

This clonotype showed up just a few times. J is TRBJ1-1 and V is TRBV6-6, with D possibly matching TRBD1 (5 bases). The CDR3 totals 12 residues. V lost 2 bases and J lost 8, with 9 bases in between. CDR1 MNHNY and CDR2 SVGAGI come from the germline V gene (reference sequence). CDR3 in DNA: TGTGCCAGCAGTTACCATCGACAGGAAGCTTTCTTT. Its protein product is CASSYHRQEAFF.

The CDR3 protein is CASRGQGLNEQFF. The DNA for the CDR3 is TGTGCCAGCAGGGGACAGGGGCTCAATGAGCAGTTCTTC. The V gene is TRBV6-5, the J gene TRBJ2-1; 10 bases map to TRBD1. Trimming cost V 6 bases and J 6 bases; bases outside gene matches: 2. The CDR3 is made up of 13 amino acids. Germline lookup yields CDR1 MNHEY and CDR2 SVGAGI.

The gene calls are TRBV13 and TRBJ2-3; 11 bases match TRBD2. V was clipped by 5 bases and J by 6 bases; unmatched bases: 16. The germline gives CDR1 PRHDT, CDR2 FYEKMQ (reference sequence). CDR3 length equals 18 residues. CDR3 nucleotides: TGTGCCAGCAGCCTCTCGAGGGTTAGCGGGGGGGCCCAGGATACGCAGTATTTT. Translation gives CASSLSRVSGGAQDTQYF.

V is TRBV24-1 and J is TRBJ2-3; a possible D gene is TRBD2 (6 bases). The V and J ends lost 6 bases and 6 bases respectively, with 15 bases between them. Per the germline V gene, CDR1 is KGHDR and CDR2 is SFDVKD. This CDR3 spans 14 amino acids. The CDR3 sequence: CATSPGDPLDTQYF. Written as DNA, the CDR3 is TGTGCCACCAGTCCGGGGGACCCTCTTGATACGCAGTATTTT.

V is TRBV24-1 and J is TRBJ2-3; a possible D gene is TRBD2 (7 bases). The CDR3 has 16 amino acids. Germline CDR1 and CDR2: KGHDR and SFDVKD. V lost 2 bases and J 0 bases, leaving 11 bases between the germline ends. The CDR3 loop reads CATSDSGDYSTDTQYF. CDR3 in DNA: TGTGCCACCAGTGATTCAGGGGACTATAGCACAGATACGCAGTATTTT.

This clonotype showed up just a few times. The CDR3 region is CASRSSGRADEQYF. The DNA of the CDR3 is TGTGCCAGCAGGAGTAGCGGGAGGGCCGACGAGCAGTACTTC. J is TRBJ2-7 and V is TRBV6-6; the match to TRBD2 covers 11 bases. CDR3 length: 14 residues. Trimming at V came to 6 bases and at J to 5 bases, leaving 6 bases not matched to a gene. Germline assignment: CDR1 MNHNY and CDR2 SVGAGI (reference sequence).

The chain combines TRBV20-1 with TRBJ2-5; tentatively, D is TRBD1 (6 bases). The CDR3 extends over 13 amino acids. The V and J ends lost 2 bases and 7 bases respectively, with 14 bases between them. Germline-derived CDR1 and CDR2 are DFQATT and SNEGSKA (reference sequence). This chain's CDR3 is CSARSPGDGTQYF. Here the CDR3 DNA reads TGCAGTGCTAGAAGTCCAGGGGATGGGACCCAGTACTTC.

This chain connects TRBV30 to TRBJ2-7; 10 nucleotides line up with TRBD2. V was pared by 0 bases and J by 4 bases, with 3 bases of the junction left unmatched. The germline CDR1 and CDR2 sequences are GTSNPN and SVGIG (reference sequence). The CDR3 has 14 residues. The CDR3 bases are TGTGCCTGGAGTGTCAGCGGGAGGGCATACGAGCAGTACTTC. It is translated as CAWSVSGRAYEQYF.